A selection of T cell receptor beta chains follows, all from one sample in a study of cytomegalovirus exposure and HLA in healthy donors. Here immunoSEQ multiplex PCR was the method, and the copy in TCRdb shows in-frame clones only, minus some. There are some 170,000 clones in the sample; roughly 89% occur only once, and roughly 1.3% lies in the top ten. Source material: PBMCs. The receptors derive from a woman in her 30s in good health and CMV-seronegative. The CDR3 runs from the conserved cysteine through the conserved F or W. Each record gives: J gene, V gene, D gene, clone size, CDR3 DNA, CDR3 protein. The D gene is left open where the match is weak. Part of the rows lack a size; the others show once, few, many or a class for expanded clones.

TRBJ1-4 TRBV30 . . TGTGCCTGGAGTGTCCCGGTGTCCCATGAAAAACTGTTTTTT CAWSVPVSHEKLFF
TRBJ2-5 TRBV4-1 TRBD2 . TGCGCCAGCAGCCGGGTAGCGGGGGCGGCGGAGACCCAGTACTTC CASSRVAGAAETQYF
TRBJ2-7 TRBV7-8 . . TGTGCCAGCTCCCATACGGGTTACGAGCAGTACTTC CASSHTGYEQYF
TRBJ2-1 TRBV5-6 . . TGTGCCAGCAGCTTATGGGGCGCCGGGCTCTATGAGCAGTTCTTC CASSLWGAGLYEQFF
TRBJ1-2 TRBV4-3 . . TGCGCCAGCAGCCAAGATCGTTTCGGGGAGGACCTTAACTATGGCTACACCTTC CASSQDRFGEDLNYGYTF
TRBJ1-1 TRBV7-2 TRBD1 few TGTGCCAGCAGCTATAGCTACAGGGGGACTGAAGCTTTCTTT CASSYSYRGTEAFF
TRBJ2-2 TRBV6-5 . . TGTGCCAGCAGTCTACAGGGTTGGAACACCGGGGAGCTGTTTTTT CASSLQGWNTGELFF
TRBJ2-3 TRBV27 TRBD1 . TGTGCCAGCAGCGCGTACAGGGGGTCGAGCACAGATACGCAGTATTTT CASSAYRGSSTDTQYF
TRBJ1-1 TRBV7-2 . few TGTGCCAGCAGCTTAGTTGGAGTGAACACTGAAGCTTTCTTT CASSLVGVNTEAFF
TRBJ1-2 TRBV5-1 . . TGCGCCAGCAGCCTGAACAACAGGGAAAACGGCTACACCTTC CASSLNNRENGYTF
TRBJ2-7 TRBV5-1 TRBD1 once TGCGCCAGCAGCTCCCGGACAGGCCCCTACGAGCAGTACTTC CASSSRTGPYEQYF
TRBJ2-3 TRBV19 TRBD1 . TGTGCCAGTAGTATACTCACAGGGGGCGTAACAGATACGCAGTATTTT CASSILTGGVTDTQYF
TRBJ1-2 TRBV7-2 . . TGTGCCAGCAGCTCCCCCGCGGGGGGCGCAGAAGGCTACACCTTC CASSSPAGGAEGYTF
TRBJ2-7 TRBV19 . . TGTGCCAGTAGTATTATAGGAAATATAGCGACTCCAACCTACGAGCAGTACTTC CASSIIGNIATPTYEQYF
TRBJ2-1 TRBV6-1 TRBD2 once TGTGCCAGCAGTGATCGACTAGCGGGGGGAAATGAGCAGTTCTTC CASSDRLAGGNEQFF
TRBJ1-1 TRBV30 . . TGTGCCTGGGGCCCAAACACTGAAGCTTTCTTT CAWGPNTEAFF
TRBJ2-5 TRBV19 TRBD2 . TGTGCCAGCACTCTAGCGGGGGGAAGCGAGACCCAGTACTTC CASTLAGGSETQYF
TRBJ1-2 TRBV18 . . TGTGCCAGCTCACCACAGGGGGACTATGGCTACACCTTC CASSPQGDYGYTF
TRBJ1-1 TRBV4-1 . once TGCGCCAGCAGCCCCCAACCGGGACATAGGAACACTGAAGCTTTCTTT CASSPQPGHRNTEAFF
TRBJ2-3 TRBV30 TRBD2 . TGTGCCTGGAGTGTACTTAGCGGGGCCACAGATACGCAGTATTTT CAWSVLSGATDTQYF
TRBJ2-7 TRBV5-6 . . TGTGCCAGCAGCCTCACAGTGAGCTCCTACGAGCAGTACTTC CASSLTVSSYEQYF
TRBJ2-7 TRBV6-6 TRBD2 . TGTGCCAGCAGACGGGGGACTAACGAGCAGTACTTC CASRRGTNEQYF
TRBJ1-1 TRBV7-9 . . TGTGCCAGCCCACAGACAGCCCTGAACACTGAAGCTTTCTTT CASPQTALNTEAFF
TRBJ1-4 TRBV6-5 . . TGTGCCAGCAGCCCGCAGACAAACGTTAATGAAAAACTGTTTTTT CASSPQTNVNEKLFF
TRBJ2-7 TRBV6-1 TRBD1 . TGTGCCAGCAGTAGGGCCGGGACAGCGTGGTACTTC CASSRAGTAWYF
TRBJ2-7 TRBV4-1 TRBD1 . TGCGCCAGCAGCCCAGCACAGGGGGCATCTTACGAGCAGTACTTC CASSPAQGASYEQYF
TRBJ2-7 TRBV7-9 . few TGTGCCATCTCCCCCGCGGGTACATTGGAGCAGTACTTC CAISPAGTLEQYF